This T cell receptor (beta chain) was identified during a study of CD4+ T cells in melanoma. Study conclusions and caveats: Neoantigen-specific CD4+ T cells in melanoma reportedly had diverse differentiation states. A reported correlation linked neoantigen-specific CD4+ T cells to CD8+, macrophage and B cell function.

Assay: immunoSEQ multiplex PCR; the TCRdb copy retains only in-frame clones and omits some. This table has about 140,000 clones, around 90% appearing once. The CDR3 sequence is 16 residues long. V shed 5 bases and J shed 7 bases, with 20 bases lying between them. Germline lookup yields CDR1 SGHAT and CDR2 FQNNGV. A word on this clone: What it binds is not known.

The chain couples TRBV11-2 to TRBJ2-2; D could derive from TRBD1 or TRBD2 (5 bases each). The origin of this receptor is a human donor with melanoma. The CDR3 here is CASSGSGLRANGELFF. The CDR3 region has the DNA TGTGCCAGCAGCGGAAGCGGTCTCAGGGCGAACGGGGAGCTGTTTTTT.